The 20 T cell receptor beta chains below all came from one sample that was sequenced in a study of shared clonotypes between healthy human individuals. The data were produced by immunoSEQ multiplex PCR, yet TCRdb's version contains in-frame clones alone and is incomplete. The sample includes millions of clones, around 95% of them seen just once. Sequences were obtained from naive CD4+ T cells sorted from blood. Subset of the sample: CD45RA+ positively selected. Every receptor here comes from a man aged 18 to 35 in good health.

This chain uses TRBV29-1 with TRBJ2-1; 8 bases map to TRBD2. CDR1 is SQVTM, CDR2 ANQGSEA, per germline. After removal of 4 bases from V and 6 bases from J, the junction contained 8 bases not matched to a gene. The CDR3 spans 14 residues. CDR3 loop: CSVASGGRTNEQFF. The CDR3 DNA follows: TGCAGCGTTGCTAGCGGCGGGAGGACCAATGAGCAGTTCTTC.

This rearrangement joins TRBV7-3 to TRBJ2-4, with D perhaps matching TRBD1 (5 bases). The CDR3 has 13 amino acids. The germline CDR1 and CDR2 sequences are SGHTA and FQGTGA. V lost 2 bases and J 9 bases, leaving 11 bases between the germline ends. CDR3 in DNA: TGTGCCAGCAGCTTACAGGGATCGGGCATTCAGTACTTC. Its translation is CASSLQGSGIQYF.

The chain combines TRBV11-2 with TRBJ2-3, with D perhaps TRBD1 (6 bases). The CDR3 spans 18 residues. Germline assignment: CDR1 SGHAT and CDR2 FQNNGV. The germline V and J ends were trimmed by 3 bases and 0 bases, with 19 bases remaining between them. The CDR3 DNA sequence: TGTGCCAGCAGCTTCCTACGGAGTTTGGGGGCTAGCACAGATACGCAGTATTTT. It is translated as CASSFLRSLGASTDTQYF. The entire variable domain, with the rest obtained from reference TRBV11-2 and TRBJ2-3, is as follows: EAGVAQSPRYKIIEKRQSVAFWCNPISGHATLYWYQQILGQGPKLLIQFQNNGVVDDSQLPKDRFSAERLKGVDSTLKIQPAKLEDSAVYLCASSFLRSLGASTDTQYFGPGTRLTVL.

The CDR3 region has the DNA TGCGCCAGCAGCTTGGACGAGGTCAGGGGCTTCACAGATACGCAGTATTTT. It specifies CASSLDEVRGFTDTQYF. J is TRBJ2-3 and V is TRBV5-1, with TRBD1 as a possible D gene (6 bases). This CDR3 is built from 17 residues. Germline V gene sequence: CDR1 SGHRS, CDR2 YFSETQ. Trimming took off 0 bases at V and 2 bases at J, with 16 bases between the two ends.

V is TRBV5-4 and J is TRBJ2-7, with a weak D call TRBD2 (6 bases). Per germline, CDR1 SGHNT and CDR2 YYREEE (reference sequence). V was pared by 4 bases and J by 5 bases, with 13 bases between. This CDR3 has 13 residues. CDR3 in amino acids: CASSGGFYDEQYF. CDR3 in DNA: TGTGCCAGCAGCGGGGGGTTCTACGACGAGCAGTACTTC.

The CDR3, as DNA: TGTGCCAGCAGCCGAGGAGAGACCCAGTACTTC. Translating gives CASSRGETQYF. This rearrangement joins TRBV5-8 to TRBJ2-5, with D unresolved. In germline, CDR1 is SGHTS, CDR2 YDEGEE. The germline V and J ends were trimmed by 4 bases and 4 bases, with 5 bases remaining between them. This CDR3 spans 11 amino acids.

V gene TRBV14 combines with J gene TRBJ2-1; D may be TRBD1 (6 bases). Looked up from germline, CDR1 is SGHDN and CDR2 is FVKESK. The germline V and J ends were trimmed by 1 base and 3 bases, with 13 bases remaining between them. CDR3 length equals 16 residues. The CDR3 loop is CASSQVDRFLYNEQFF. The CDR3 DNA reads as TGTGCCAGCAGCCAAGTGGACAGATTCCTCTACAATGAGCAGTTCTTC.

Points on this clone: Germline is not matched at one junction end, which may reflect a read error. The rearrangement uses TRBV2 and TRBJ2-3; possible D gene TRBD2, 6 bases. The germline V gene encodes CDR1 SNHLY and CDR2 FYNNEI. CDR3 length: 12 amino acids. The CDR3 bases are TGTGCCAGCTGTGAGCTAGCGTCTACGCAGTATTTT. Translated, it gives CASCELASTQYF.

Points on this clone: With a much larger clone just one base away, this may be a read error. Other DNA sequences in the same sample also yield this CDR3. This chain uses TRBV6-4 with TRBJ1-6; TRBD1 matches at 7 bases. This CDR3 is built from 15 residues. Germline CDR1 MRHNA, CDR2 SNTAGT. CDR3 region: CASRPQGEGNSPLHF. CDR3 sequence (DNA): TGTGCCAGCAGGCCGCAGGGGGAGGGTAATTCGCCCCTCCACTTT.

The chain employs TRBV28 and TRBJ1-1; D gene ambiguous. Germline V gene sequence: CDR1 MDHEN, CDR2 SYDVKM. Trimming pared 8 bases from V and 8 bases from J, leaving 12 bases between. This CDR3 region has 11 residues. The CDR3 bases are TGTGCCAGCCACCGTCCGGCGGAAGCTTTCTTT. It is translated as CASHRPAEAFF.

The CDR3: CASSAGGLAASYEQYF. As DNA, the CDR3 is TGTGCCAGCAGTGCCGGGGGACTAGCGGCATCCTACGAGCAGTACTTC. The chain employs TRBV27 and TRBJ2-7, with TRBD2 identical over 11 bases. The V gene end was trimmed by 5 bases and the J gene end by 1 base; junction bases not matched to a gene: 7. The CDR3 length is 16 residues. CDR1 and CDR2 (germline): MNHEY, SMNVEV (reference sequence).

The chain is built from TRBV27 and TRBJ1-1, with D possibly being TRBD1 (5 bases). CDR3 length: 17 amino acids. The V and J ends lost 4 bases and 7 bases respectively, with 25 bases between them. CDR1 and CDR2 from the germline V gene are MNHEY and SMNVEV (reference sequence). The CDR3 is CASSSPRDPIRRGEAFF. The CDR3 nucleotides read TGTGCCAGCAGTTCTCCTCGGGACCCCATCCGGAGGGGTGAAGCTTTCTTT.

A remark on this clone: Additional DNA sequences in this sample encode the identical CDR3. CDR3: CASSVLMNTEAFF. CDR3 DNA sequence: TGTGCCAGCAGCGTCCTCATGAACACTGAAGCTTTCTTT. The chain recombines TRBV9 with TRBJ1-1; D is unclear. Germline V lookup: CDR1 SGDLS, CDR2 YYNGEE. The CDR3 totals 13 residues. V lost 2 bases and J 0 bases, leaving 5 bases between the germline ends. Using reference TRBV9 and TRBJ1-1 for the parts outside the CDR3, the full variable domain is DSGVTQTPKHLITATGQRVTLRCSPRSGDLSVYWYQQSLDQGLQFLIQYYNGEERAKGNILERFSAQQFPDLHSELNLSSLELGDSALYFCASSVLMNTEAFFGQGTRLTVV.

As for this clone: Other DNA sequences of this sample code for an identical CDR3. CDR3 protein: CASSGGTNEKLFF. CDR3 sequence (DNA): TGTGCCAGCAGCGGGGGGACTAATGAAAAACTGTTTTTT. The J gene is TRBJ1-4, the V gene TRBV2; D may be TRBD1 (5 bases). Germline V lookup: CDR1 SNHLY, CDR2 FYNNEI. The CDR3 has 13 residues. V lost 6 bases and J 2 bases, leaving 7 bases between the germline ends.

The chain joins TRBV2 to TRBJ2-7, with TRBD2 matching 7 bases. This CDR3 region has 17 residues. The ends lost 6 bases at V and 6 bases at J; junction bases unmatched: 20. Germline V CDR1 and CDR2: SNHLY, FYNNEI. The CDR3 region is CASSVPLFGTNRGEQYF. In DNA, the CDR3 is TGTGCCAGCAGCGTACCCCTGTTCGGGACTAATAGGGGCGAGCAGTACTTC.

V is TRBV9 and J is TRBJ1-2; TRBD1 agrees at 8 bases. Trimming at V came to 4 bases and at J to 8 bases, leaving 10 bases not matched to a gene. Germline V gives CDR1 SGDLS, CDR2 YYNGEE. CDR3 length: 14 amino acids. CDR3 sequence: CASSPTGGIYGYTF. The CDR3 nucleotides read TGTGCCAGCAGCCCCACAGGGGGAATCTACGGCTACACCTTC. The full variable domain, in which reference TRBV9 and TRBJ1-2 provide the parts outside the CDR3, is DSGVTQTPKHLITATGQRVTLRCSPRSGDLSVYWYQQSLDQGLQFLIQYYNGEERAKGNILERFSAQQFPDLHSELNLSSLELGDSALYFCASSPTGGIYGYTFGSGTRLTVV.

This clone has just one count. V and J are TRBV21-1 and TRBJ2-1; the table's D call TRBD1 went unverified against the DNA. TRBV21-1 is a pseudogene locus. The CDR3 covers 18 residues. CDR3 bases: TGTGCCAGCAGCAAAGGGGTCAGGGAAGACAGGGTTTACAATGAGCAGTTCTTC. Translated, it gives CASSKGVREDRVYNEQFF.

The chain employs TRBV7-2 and TRBJ1-4; a possible D gene is TRBD1 (5 bases). The CDR3 spans 15 residues. From germline, CDR1 is SGHTA and CDR2 FQGNSA. Trimming removed 1 base from V and 5 bases from J, with 11 bases in between. CDR3 amino acids: CASSLVGLINEKLFF. As DNA, the CDR3 is TGTGCCAGCAGCTTAGTGGGACTCATAAATGAAAAACTGTTTTTT. Drawing the rest from reference TRBV7-2 and TRBJ1-4, the complete variable domain is GAGVSQSPSNKVTEKGKDVELRCDPISGHTALYWYRQSLGQGLEFLIYFQGNSAPDKSGLPSDRFSAERTGGSVSTLTIQRTQQEDSAVYLCASSLVGLINEKLFFGSGTQLSVL.

This clone was counted only a few times. The chain combines TRBV25-1 with TRBJ1-1; D is perhaps TRBD1 (6 bases). This CDR3 comprises 11 residues. The germline CDR1 and CDR2 sequences are MGHDK and SYGVNS. Trimming pared 8 bases from V and 11 bases from J, leaving 15 bases between. The CDR3 DNA reads TGTGCCAGCTCACAGGGTCGCGAGGCTTTCTTT. This encodes CASSQGREAFF.

With respect to this clone: The same CDR3 can be traced to other DNA sequences in this sample. The chain carries TRBV5-6 and TRBJ2-7; 14 nucleotides line up with TRBD2. Germline V gene lookup returns CDR1 SGHDT and CDR2 YYEEEE. V shed 3 bases and J 0 bases; nucleotides not matched to a gene: 2. The length of the CDR3 is 16 residues. CDR3 nucleotide sequence: TGTGCCAGCAGCTGGGGGACTAGCGGGAGCTCCTACGAGCAGTACTTC. Protein product: CASSWGTSGSSYEQYF.